This entry concerns a single T cell receptor beta chain. Its binding antigen is unknown. There are no base qualities to consult, and no much larger clone falls within one base. The data derive from a study of cytomegalovirus exposure and HLA in healthy donors (dated by TCRdb to about 2017). At the level of the whole study: According to an earlier analysis of several hundred of the donors, some 170 million T cells yielded roughly 100 million unique TCR beta sequences and around 300 Gb of sequence data. The study combined high-throughput TCR immunosequencing, statistical association of individual TCRs with disease status, and machine learning to predict cytomegalovirus infection status. All discovery cohort repertoires had been generated on a single sequencing platform. The number of typed donors differed by locus: roughly 629-640 for A, B, C, DRB1 and DQB1; roughly 510 for DQA1; approximately 610 for DPA1; and about 470 for DPB1. On average, roughly 250,000 unique TCR beta nucleotide sequences were sequenced per donor among 398 genotyped donors of the cohort, with roughly 18% of those sequences being non-productive. A separate validation cohort of 90 to 150 different subjects was used in addition to the roughly 700-subject first cohort. The study aimed to test whether cataloging public T cell receptors could reveal signatures of past pathogen exposure. A later genetic analysis used genome-wide SNP genotypes for about 60% of the 666 donors, treating that subset as a discovery cohort. The study profiled the T cell repertoires of hundreds of subjects by immunosequencing and related them to cytomegalovirus serostatus. Four to six DR-DQ haplotypes were handled as single units for association and clustering, since linkage in the cohort was strong. To study patterns of TCR occurrence, a later analysis re-analyzed previously published TCR beta repertoires from more than 550 donors and added high-resolution HLA genotyping. HLA typing included class I and class II loci at four-digit resolution. Of the approximately 400 genotyped donors, 75% to 85% were placed in the genetic ancestry cluster associated with self-reported Caucasian donors. About 330 gigabases of sequencing data and around 80 million unique TCR sequences made up an early release that covered over 550 HLA-typed donors. Alongside the repertoire data, information on donor age, sex, ethnicity and CMV serostatus was compiled. Rather than using new phenotypic data, the later analysis identified candidate immune exposures from TCR beta sequences and from how often those sequences occurred across donors. An earlier analysis of some 600 of the donors applied high-throughput TCR beta sequencing to assess whether each TCR beta V gene segment acted as functional or pseudogenic.

V is cut by 0 bases and J by 4 bases, and the space between the germline ends is 14 bases. As encoded in the germline V gene, CDR1 is SGHRS while CDR2 is YFSETQ. There are 15 amino acids in the CDR3, from cysteine to phenylalanine inclusive. Of the read, only the CDR3 DNA is kept; its 45 bases are in frame from base 1. The cohort consisted of 600 to 700 healthy bone marrow donors. All cohort members were sampled while nominally healthy, although unrecorded immune exposures were likely present. The donor was CMV seronegative and was included in the group of over 300 seronegative cohort members. A peripheral blood sample was provided by each donor, and peripheral blood mononuclear cells were used for TCR beta sequencing. Genomic DNA was extracted from the blood cell samples with the Qiagen DNeasy Blood Extraction Kit. Here is what the overall study found, with its caveats: Correlated functional status among segregating V segments might reflect linkage disequilibrium, but an unknown experimental factor could not be ruled out. In a later analysis, HLA-associated TCR beta chains were found to be more clonally expanded and to have lower generation probabilities than equally common non-associated chains. Most TCR sequences were seen in very few donors, while some public TCRs were found in many individuals. The 87-base-pair reads could not distinguish some IMGT-functional V segments, including TRBV6-2 and TRBV6-3, so those segments were excluded. The presence/absence analyses assumed that sequencing depth was roughly uniform across donors, and that assumption may not be true. Assigning TCR associations to individual alleles was difficult when HLA alleles, especially DR and DQ, strongly co-occurred. In vitro tests confirmed that a few of the cytomegalovirus-associated TCR beta chains recognize cytomegalovirus antigens. According to a later genetic analysis, donors in an Asian-associated ancestry cluster had fewer N-insertions in productive TCRs than the approximately 610-donor mean. It was suggested by the authors that the approach could potentially be generalized to other disease states and immunological phenotypes. Because HLA typing was missing for some donors at each locus, association tests included only the typed subset. V-gene and J-gene trimming of TCR beta chains was associated with a missense DCLRE1C variant in a later genetic analysis, and the association was replicated in an independent cohort. A group of highly shared sequence variants was considered likely to be a technical artifact of the sequencing pipeline. Because counts were too low, about 18 rarely observed V segments, including chromosome 9 orphons, were excluded from the earlier analysis of 587 of the donors. In both the original and validation cohorts, the classifier was reported to diagnose cytomegalovirus status with high specificity and sensitivity. A later analysis found that TCR association rates varied across HLA loci, with DRB1 alleles showing the most associated TCRs and HLA-C alleles the fewest. Immune exposure information for the cohort was limited to CMV serostatus. Most CMV-associated TCR beta chains appeared to be HLA-restricted in a later analysis, and the HLA associations seemed to be driven largely by CMV exposure. At a false discovery rate of 0.05, a later analysis linked about 16,000 TCR beta sequences to specific HLA alleles. In this cohort, only TCR beta chains were sequenced, and detectable features were limited by the absence of alpha or paired-chain data. A further reported finding was that TCR beta sequences accurately predicted the HLA-A and HLA-B alleles for most subjects in the first cohort. The study listed approximately 150 TCR beta chains as associated with cytomegalovirus. In an earlier analysis of fewer than 750 of the donors, most TCR beta V segments were observed in productive rearrangements about 90% or about 30% of the time, broadly matching IMGT annotations. According to a later analysis, parvovirus B19, influenza, CMV and Epstein-Barr virus appeared linked to several top co-occurrence clusters.

Library construction relied on the immunoSEQ multiplex PCR assay. For the multiplex PCR, a mixture combining 60 forward primers for TCR Vbeta segments and 13 reverse primers for TCR Jbeta segments was used. A multiplex PCR assay on genomic DNA amplified the CDR3 region of rearranged TCR beta genes. Amplified TCR beta libraries were sequenced as 87-base-pair reads on the Illumina HiSeq System. The study's processing was this. Across the roughly 670 repertoires, a later analysis counted some 81 million unique TCR beta chains, around 11 million of which were shared by at least two donors. Raw reads were error-corrected and collapsed into unique sequences by a nearest-neighbor algorithm in which closely related sequences were merged to remove PCR and sequencing errors. Alignment of CDR3 sequences to IMGT reference sequences was used to assign V, D and J gene segments. For a sequence to be retained, a match of at least six nucleotides was required to both a V gene segment and a J gene segment. A rearrangement counted as productive if the CDR3 had no stop codons and remained in frame with V and J, and every other rearrangement counted as non-productive. Following IMGT convention, CDR3 was defined as the stretch from the second conserved V-encoded cysteine to the conserved J-encoded phenylalanine. The earlier analysis of about 610 of the donors excluded any sequence lacking an unambiguous match to a single V gene segment. In an earlier analysis of several hundred of the donors, a V segment was called functional when productive rearrangements were above 56.7%, and segregating when the standard deviation between donors exceeded 5%. A statistical classification framework was developed to diagnose cytomegalovirus status using the catalog of TCR beta chain sequences. In a later analysis, V and J genes were assigned by comparing TCR nucleotide sequences against IMGT/GENE-DB human TR gene sequences. In a later analysis, CDR3 sequences and most-parsimonious VDJ recombination scenarios were assigned using the TCRdist pipeline. In a later analysis, each TCR beta chain was defined by its CDR3 amino acid sequence together with its V-gene family, and reads without a unique V-gene family were excluded. In a later analysis, nearly 600 highly shared, low-generation-probability nucleotide sequences were removed to address suspected cross-contamination and a sequencing artifact. A later analysis calculated a clonal expansion index for each public chain from normalized within-repertoire ranks of inferred template counts. Generation probabilities in a later analysis came from a VDJ recombination model fitted to out-of-frame rearrangements, and those results were checked against IGoR. In a later analysis, hypergeometric tests were used to score TCR-TCR, TCR-HLA and TCR-CMV co-occurrence, with a repertoire-size bias correction applied to TCR pairs. To estimate false discovery rates, a later analysis permuted the HLA or CMV assignments 20 times. In a later analysis, co-occurring TCRs were grouped using DBSCAN, and TCRdist sequence similarity was added for clustering within HLA-allele-positive subsets. Repertoires with fewer than 30,000 or more than 120,000 public chains were left out of co-occurrence clustering, as were a handful of repertoires with anomalous nucleotide sharing. The source is immuneACCESS, and TCRdb retained only in-frame sequences with V and J called. Part of the clones is not carried over; for the studies checked, unresolved V genes explain less than half of this, and the remainder is unexplained. V and J calls and clone size come straight from that table; D and trimming were deduced from the DNA. Within this sample are just under 150,000 clones, with around 86% of them counted one time only. Jointly, the top ten make up roughly 2.9% of the sample.

The V gene is TRBV5-1 and the J gene is TRBJ2-7; possibly the D gene is TRBD2, per 6 matching bases. The sequenced sample consisted of PBMCs. The clonotype was recovered from a woman aged 25 to 39 in good health and CMV-seronegative. The nucleotides are TGCGCCAGCAGCTTGGTAGCCGGGGGAGATTACGAGCAGTACTTC. Protein translation: CASSLVAGGDYEQYF.